This TCR beta chain was captured in a study of beta chain features in type 1 diabetes. What was sequenced were expressed TCRB transcripts, since all of the isolated RNA had been reverse transcribed. Sequencing was performed with immunoSEQ multiplex PCR; in TCRdb, only in-frame clones are kept and a portion is missing. The data hold about 300,000 clones, with under 8.5% observed a single time. Germline V CDR1 and CDR2: SNHLY, FYNNEI. This CDR3 has 13 amino acids. V was cut by 9 bases and J by 4 bases, with 15 bases left in between. Source material: central memory CD4+ T cells from blood. This clonotype was sampled from a woman aged 18-29 years in good health. The chain employs TRBV2 and TRBJ1-2, with a weak D call TRBD1 (5 bases). The CDR3 nucleotides read TGTGCCAGTACGACAGAAACGGCCTATGGCTACACCTTC. Translation: CASTTETAYGYTF.